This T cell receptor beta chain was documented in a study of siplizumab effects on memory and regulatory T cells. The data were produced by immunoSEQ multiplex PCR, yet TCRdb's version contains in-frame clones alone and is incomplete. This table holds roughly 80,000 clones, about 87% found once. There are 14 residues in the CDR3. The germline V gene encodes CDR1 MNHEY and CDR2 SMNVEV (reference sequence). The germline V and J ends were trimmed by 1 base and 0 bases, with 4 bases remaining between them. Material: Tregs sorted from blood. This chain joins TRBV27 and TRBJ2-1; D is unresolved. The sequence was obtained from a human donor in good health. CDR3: CASSLWSSYNEQFF. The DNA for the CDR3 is TGTGCCAGCAGTTTATGGAGCTCCTACAATGAGCAGTTCTTC.